This TCR beta chain was documented in a study of control samples from healthy donors and cancer patients. Measured with immunoSEQ multiplex PCR; TCRdb has only the in-frame clones, and not every one. The table lists about 49,000 clones, approximately 83% of them singletons. The germline V gene encodes CDR1 SGHTA and CDR2 FQGNSA. This CDR3 has 16 amino acids. J gave up 6 bases and V 1 base, and 7 bases lay outside the gene matches. The V and J genes are TRBV7-2 and TRBJ2-4; 9 nucleotides agree with TRBD2. Sample: PBMCs. This TCR was sampled from a woman aged 45-60 years with lung cancer. Written as DNA, the CDR3 is TGTGCCAGCAGCTTAGTGGCTAGCGGGGCTCCAAACATTCAGTACTTC. This gives the protein CASSLVASGAPNIQYF. Full variable domain (rest looked up from reference TRBV7-2 and TRBJ2-4): GAGVSQSPSNKVTEKGKDVELRCDPISGHTALYWYRQSLGQGLEFLIYFQGNSAPDKSGLPSDRFSAERTGGSVSTLTIQRTQQEDSAVYLCASSLVASGAPNIQYFGAGTRLSVL.